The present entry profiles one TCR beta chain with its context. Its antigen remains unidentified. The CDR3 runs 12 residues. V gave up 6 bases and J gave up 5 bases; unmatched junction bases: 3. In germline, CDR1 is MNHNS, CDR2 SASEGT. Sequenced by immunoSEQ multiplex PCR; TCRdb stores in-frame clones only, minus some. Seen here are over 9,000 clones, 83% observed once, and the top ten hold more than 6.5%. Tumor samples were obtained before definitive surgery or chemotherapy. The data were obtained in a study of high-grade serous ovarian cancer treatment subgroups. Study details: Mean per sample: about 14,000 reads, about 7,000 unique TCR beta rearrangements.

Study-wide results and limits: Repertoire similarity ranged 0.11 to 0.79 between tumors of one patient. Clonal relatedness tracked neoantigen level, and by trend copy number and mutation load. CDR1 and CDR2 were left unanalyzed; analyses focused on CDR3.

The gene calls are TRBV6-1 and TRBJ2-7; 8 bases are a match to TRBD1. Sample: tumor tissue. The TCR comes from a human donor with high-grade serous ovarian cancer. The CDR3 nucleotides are TGTGCCAGCAGCGCGACAGGGGACGAGCAGTACTTC. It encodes CASSATGDEQYF.